These 28 T cell receptor beta chains came from one sample sequenced in a study of blood T cell repertoires in COVID-19. Repertoires were generated with immunoSEQ multiplex PCR, while TCRdb's copy carries only in-frame clones and drops some. This repertoire shows 150,000 to 200,000 clones, approximately 89% found once; its top ten account for about 4%. What was sequenced was peripheral blood. The receptor set was obtained from a woman in her 30s with acute or convalescent COVID-19.

This clone appeared a few times. The CDR3 reads CASRGLSSEELFF. The CDR3 DNA follows: TGTGCCAGCAGAGGACTTAGCTCCGAGGAGCTGTTTTTT. The chain couples TRBV6-6 to TRBJ2-2; tentatively, D is TRBD2 (5 bases). Per germline, CDR1 MNHNY and CDR2 SVGAGI (reference sequence). Trimming took off 6 bases at V and 10 bases at J, with 15 bases between the two ends. This CDR3 has 13 amino acids.

V gene TRBV30 combines with J gene TRBJ2-5, with 7 bases fitting TRBD1. V trimming: 2 bases; J trimming: 7 bases; junction bases outside the gene matches: 7. Germline CDR1 reads GTSNPN; CDR2 reads SVGIG (reference sequence). The CDR3 totals 13 residues. CDR3 sequence: CAWSPGGGGTQYF. The CDR3 DNA follows: TGTGCCTGGAGTCCAGGGGGTGGAGGGACCCAGTACTTC.

The chain uses TRBV2 and TRBJ2-1, with 8 bases lining up with TRBD2. J lost 10 bases, V lost 8 bases, and 10 bases had no gene match. The CDR3 loop spans 13 amino acids. From germline, CDR1 is SNHLY and CDR2 FYNNEI. The CDR3 loop reads CASFRERESEQFF. CDR3 nucleotide sequence: TGTGCCAGCTTCCGGGAGCGGGAGAGCGAGCAGTTCTTC.

J is TRBJ2-7 and V is TRBV29-1, with D tentatively TRBD1 (6 bases). This CDR3 is built from 11 residues. V lost 6 bases and J 5 bases, leaving 11 bases between the germline ends. Germline V gene data show CDR1 as SQVTM and CDR2 as ANQGSEA. The CDR3 here is CSVLQGDEQYF. DNA for the CDR3: TGCAGCGTCCTACAGGGCGACGAGCAGTACTTC.

The chain employs TRBV3-1 (or the pseudogene TRBV3-2) and TRBJ2-5, with D perhaps matching TRBD1 (5 bases). Germline assignment: CDR1 LGHDT and CDR2 YNNKEL (reference sequence). CDR3 size: 15 residues. Trimming shortened V by 2 bases and J by 5 bases, and 15 bases separated the two germline ends. CDR3: CASSQNRWGLETQYF. CDR3 sequence (DNA): TGTGCCAGCAGCCAAAACAGGTGGGGTTTGGAGACCCAGTACTTC.

This clone was found a few times. The chain couples TRBV2 to TRBJ2-7, with 8 nucleotides matching TRBD1. This CDR3 spans 13 amino acids. Trimming cost V 11 bases and J 9 bases; bases outside gene matches: 15. In germline, CDR1 is SNHLY, CDR2 FYNNEI. In DNA, the CDR3 is TGTGCCGGGTCAGGGGGCGCGTTACAGGGGCAGTACTTC. Its protein is CAGSGGALQGQYF.

V and J are TRBV4-1 and TRBJ1-5, with 8 bases matching TRBD1. Germline-derived CDR1 and CDR2 are MGHRA and YSYEKL. V lost 1 base and J lost 6; bases outside the gene matches: 5. This CDR3 has 15 amino acids. CDR3 amino acids: CASSQGSGTGQPQHF. The CDR3 bases are TGCGCCAGCAGCCAAGGATCCGGGACAGGTCAGCCCCAGCATTTT.

J is TRBJ1-5 and V is TRBV6-2 or TRBV6-3, with D maybe TRBD1 (6 bases). The length of the CDR3 is 14 residues. V was cut by 6 bases and J by 6 bases, with 15 bases left in between. Germline assignment: CDR1 MNHEY and CDR2 SVGEGT. The CDR3 loop is CASSLLWGPQPQHF. CDR3 DNA: TGTGCCAGCAGCCTATTGTGGGGGCCTCAGCCCCAGCATTTT.

This chain joins TRBV7-9 and TRBJ2-1, with TRBD2 matching 9 bases. This CDR3 is 19 amino acids long. The germline V gene has CDR1 SEHNR and CDR2 FQNEAQ (reference sequence). V lost 3 bases and J lost 2; bases outside the gene matches: 14. The CDR3 DNA sequence: TGTGCCAGCAGCTTTCCGTCCGGGACAGCGGGAGGACCCTACAATGAGCAGTTCTTC. This translates into CASSFPSGTAGGPYNEQFF.

V gene TRBV6-5 combines with J gene TRBJ2-5; 7 bases are shared with TRBD1. The CDR3 has 15 residues. Looked up from germline, CDR1 is MNHEY and CDR2 is SVGAGI. With 0 bases clipped from V and 3 bases from J, the junction kept 4 bases outside the gene matches. The DNA for the CDR3 is TGTGCCAGCAGTTACTCAGGGGACAGAGAAGAGACCCAGTACTTC. This codes for CASSYSGDREETQYF.

The chain carries TRBV5-6 and TRBJ2-5; D remains ambiguous. The CDR3 covers 13 residues. The V end lost 1 base, the J end lost 0 bases, and 4 bases lay between the germline ends. Per germline, CDR1 SGHDT and CDR2 YYEEEE. CDR3 residues: CASSLFYQETQYF. The DNA of the CDR3 is TGTGCCAGCAGCTTGTTCTACCAAGAGACCCAGTACTTC.

The chain is built from TRBV12-3 or TRBV12-4 and TRBJ2-3; D is unresolved. This CDR3 has 11 residues. The V end lost 2 bases, the J end lost 5 bases, and 2 bases lay between the germline ends. The CDR3 spells CASSLRDTQYF. The CDR3 DNA is TGTGCCAGCAGTTTACGAGATACGCAGTATTTT.

Note on this clone: The sample contains more than one DNA sequence encoding this CDR3. The rearrangement uses TRBV11-2 and TRBJ2-1, with TRBD2 matching over 9 bases. The V segment lost 1 base and the J segment 5 bases; nucleotides outside the gene matches: 3. CDR1 is SGHAT, CDR2 FQNNGV, per germline. The length of the CDR3 is 15 residues. This chain's CDR3 is CASSLGASGNNEQFF. DNA of the CDR3: TGTGCCAGCAGCTTAGGGGCTAGCGGGAACAATGAGCAGTTCTTC.

V gene TRBV11-3 combines with J gene TRBJ2-7, with TRBD2 matching 11 bases. This CDR3 contains 16 residues. Germline V gene data show CDR1 as SGHNT and CDR2 as YENEEA. After removal of 2 bases from V and 4 bases from J, the junction contained 7 bases not matched to a gene. The CDR3 coding sequence is TGTGCCAGCAGCTTAACTTTAGCGGGAGGGCCATACGAGCAGTACTTC. This codes for CASSLTLAGGPYEQYF.

The gene calls are TRBV19 and TRBJ2-7, with 7 nucleotides matching TRBD1. Germline V gene data show CDR1 as LNHDA and CDR2 as SQIVND (reference sequence). Losses at the gene ends were 5 bases for V and 4 bases for J; bases not matched to a gene: 8. The CDR3 runs 14 residues. CDR3 bases: TGTGCCAGTAGTCGACAGGGTAGGATGTACGAGCAGTACTTC. This encodes CASSRQGRMYEQYF.

The V call is TRBV19, the J call TRBJ2-2; weak D call: TRBD1 (6 bases). Trimming took 3 bases from V and 5 from J, leaving 16 bases between them. The CDR3 is 16 amino acids. The germline V gene encodes CDR1 LNHDA and CDR2 SQIVND (reference sequence). CDR3 bases: TGTGCCAGTAGTATTCTCCCCGCAGGGGTAACCGGGGAGCTGTTTTTT. It specifies CASSILPAGVTGELFF.

The J gene is TRBJ2-5, the V gene TRBV7-6; D is ambiguous. V was shortened by 1 base and J by 5 bases, with 11 bases between the two germline ends. This CDR3 has 14 amino acids. The germline V gene encodes CDR1 SGHVS and CDR2 FNYEAQ. CDR3 amino acids: CASSLVPESETQYF. CDR3 in DNA: TGTGCCAGCAGCTTAGTTCCCGAGTCGGAGACCCAGTACTTC.

This sequence joins TRBV2 and TRBJ2-5, with 13 bases aligning to TRBD2. The CDR3 extends over 17 amino acids. CDR1 is SNHLY, CDR2 FYNNEI, per germline. Germline trimming cut 6 bases from V and 4 bases from J; bases unmatched to any gene: 11. DNA of the CDR3: TGTGCCAGCAGACGGGGGACTAGCGGGACCGGCCTAGAGACCCAGTACTTC. It codes for CASRRGTSGTGLETQYF.

The table lists this clone with many counts. The chain recombines TRBV6-4 with TRBJ2-6, with D unclear. CDR1 is MRHNA and CDR2 is SNTAGT in the germline V gene. The CDR3 length is 14 residues. V lost 4 bases, J lost 7 bases, and 11 bases lay in between. For the CDR3, the DNA is TGTGCCAGCAGTGCCGAGGCCCACGCCAACGTCCTGACTTTC. The encoded protein is CASSAEAHANVLTF.

The V and J genes are TRBV2 and TRBJ2-3; no clear D. The CDR3 is made up of 13 amino acids. The V gene lost 7 bases and the J gene lost 3 bases, with 11 bases spanning the gap. The germline V gene has CDR1 SNHLY and CDR2 FYNNEI. The CDR3 sequence: CASTHEVTDTQYF. In nucleotides, the CDR3 is TGTGCCAGCACTCACGAGGTGACAGATACGCAGTATTTT. Variable domain in full (rest from reference TRBV2 and TRBJ2-3): EPEVTQTPSHQVTQMGQEVILRCVPISNHLYFYWYRQILGQKVEFLVSFYNNEISEKSEIFDDQFSVERPDGSNFTLKIRSTKLEDSAMYFCASTHEVTDTQYFGPGTRLTVL.

The chain joins TRBV2 to TRBJ2-4; D is possibly TRBD1 (5 bases). Germline values: CDR1 SNHLY, CDR2 FYNNEI. CDR3 size: 15 residues. V lost 4 bases and J lost 0, with 10 bases in between. Here the CDR3 DNA reads TGTGCCAGCAGTGGTCCCAGGGTAGCCAAAAACATTCAGTACTTC. This sequence encodes CASSGPRVAKNIQYF.

The chain joins TRBV3-1 (or the pseudogene TRBV3-2) to TRBJ2-1; 10 bases agree with TRBD2. Unmatched junction bases numbered 3, after V lost 1 base and J lost 9 bases. The CDR3 is made up of 14 amino acids. Per the germline V gene, CDR1 is LGHDT and CDR2 is YNNKEL (reference sequence). The CDR3 DNA reads TGTGCCAGCAGCCAAGGCCTAGCGGGAGTTGAGCAGTTCTTC. Its protein is CASSQGLAGVEQFF.

This rearrangement joins TRBV5-1 to TRBJ2-2, with D uncertain. The CDR3 has 16 residues. V lost 2 bases and J 3 bases, leaving 14 bases between the germline ends. Germline CDR1 SGHRS, CDR2 YFSETQ. CDR3 sequence reads: CASSFTVPSYTGELFF. CDR3 nucleotide sequence: TGCGCCAGCAGCTTTACGGTCCCCTCCTACACCGGGGAGCTGTTTTTT.

The chain uses TRBV2 and TRBJ2-1; TRBD1 aligns across 9 bases. Germline trimming cut 8 bases from V and 0 bases from J; bases unmatched to any gene: 8. Germline loops: CDR1 SNHLY, CDR2 FYNNEI. The CDR3 length is 16 residues. The CDR3 loop reads CASLGQGERSYNEQFF. CDR3 DNA: TGTGCCAGCCTGGGACAGGGCGAGCGCTCCTACAATGAGCAGTTCTTC.

The chain couples TRBV7-6 to TRBJ2-1; D is perhaps TRBD1 (5 bases). This CDR3 comprises 13 residues. CDR1 is SGHVS and CDR2 is FNYEAQ in the germline V gene. The V gene lost 5 bases and the J gene lost 3 bases, with 8 bases spanning the gap. The CDR3 nucleotides are TGTGCCAGCAGCCAGGGAAACTACAATGAGCAGTTCTTC. Its protein product is CASSQGNYNEQFF.

The chain is built from TRBV18 and TRBJ2-6, with unresolved D. This CDR3 has 18 residues. The ends were cut back, 3 bases at V and 2 bases at J, with 17 bases in the middle. The germline V gene has CDR1 KGHSH and CDR2 LQKENI. The CDR3 loop reads CASSPERMPLTGANVLTF. CDR3 bases: TGTGCCAGCTCACCCGAGAGGATGCCCTTAACTGGGGCCAACGTCCTGACTTTC.

The CDR3 here is CASSYSRFDTQYF. The CDR3 DNA is TGTGCCAGCAGTTACTCGCGTTTTGATACGCAGTATTTT. The chain has TRBV6-5 and TRBJ2-3; D unresolved. Germline CDR1 MNHEY, CDR2 SVGAGI. V dropped 0 bases and J dropped 6 bases, with 7 bases sitting between them. This CDR3 contains 13 residues.

V and J are TRBV6-6 and TRBJ1-1, with D unresolved. The CDR3 sequence is 10 residues long. The V and J ends lost 10 bases and 12 bases respectively, with 15 bases between them. Germline assignment: CDR1 MNHNY and CDR2 SVGAGI (reference sequence). As DNA, the CDR3 is TGTGCCACCCTAAGGGAGAAAACTTTCTTT. It is translated as CATLREKTFF.